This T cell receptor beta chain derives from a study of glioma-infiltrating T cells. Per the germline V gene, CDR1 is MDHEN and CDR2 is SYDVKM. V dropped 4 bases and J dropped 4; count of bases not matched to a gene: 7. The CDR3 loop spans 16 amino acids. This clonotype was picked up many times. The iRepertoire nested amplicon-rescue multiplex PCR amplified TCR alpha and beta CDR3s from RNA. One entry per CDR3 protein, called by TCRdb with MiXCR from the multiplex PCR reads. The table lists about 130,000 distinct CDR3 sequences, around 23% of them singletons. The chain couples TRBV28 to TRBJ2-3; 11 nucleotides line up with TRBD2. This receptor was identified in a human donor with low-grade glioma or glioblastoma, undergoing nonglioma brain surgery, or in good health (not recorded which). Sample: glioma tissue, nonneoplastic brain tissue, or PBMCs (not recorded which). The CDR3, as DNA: TGTGCCAGCAGTTCCCCGACTAGCGGGACCGCAGATACGCAGTATTTT. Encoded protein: CASSSPTSGTADTQYF.